The 29 T cell receptor beta chains below all came from one sample that was sequenced in a study of radiation and T cells in renal cell carcinoma. Data came from immunoSEQ multiplex PCR; TCRdb stores just in-frame clones and leaves some out. The profile shows about 140,000 clones, around four fifths of them singletons. Time point: baseline pretreatment blood. Treatment denoted: 15 Gy SBRT to primary tumor, nephrectomy 4 weeks later. Specimen: blood, collected from a patient whose treatment included radiotherapy and nephrectomy. All receptors derive from a woman aged 45-59 years with renal cell carcinoma.

The chain links TRBV29-1 to TRBJ2-1, with D unclear. Germline V CDR1 and CDR2: SQVTM, ANQGSEA. Between the trimmed V and J ends, which lost 2 bases and 4 bases, there was a span of 15 bases. CDR3 length equals 15 residues. In nucleotides, the CDR3 is TGCAGCGTTGAATACCCTCCTGCGGTTTACAATGAGCAGTTCTTC. This gives the protein CSVEYPPAVYNEQFF.

This clone was picked up one time. The CDR3 region has the DNA TGTGCCAGCTTGGACGGCTTGGGCTACACCTTC. Translation: CASLDGLGYTF. The chain is built from TRBV28 and TRBJ1-2; the D is unclear. Trimming shortened V by 8 bases and J by 8 bases, and 12 bases separated the two germline ends. Per the germline V gene, CDR1 is MDHEN and CDR2 is SYDVKM. This CDR3 has 11 residues.

The rearrangement links TRBV5-6 to TRBJ2-1; D ambiguous. Germline-derived CDR1 and CDR2 are SGHDT and YYEEEE. The CDR3 is 16 residues long. V gave up 2 bases and J gave up 0 bases, with 12 bases separating them. The CDR3 DNA follows: TGTGCCAGCAGCTTCCGCGGCTCAAGCTCCTACAATGAGCAGTTCTTC. As protein: CASSFRGSSSYNEQFF.

To note about this clone: The germline gene is not matched at one end of the junction; a read error may be the cause. This chain connects TRBV15 to TRBJ2-7; 8 bases match TRBD1. The germline V gene has CDR1 LNHNV and CDR2 YYDKDF (reference sequence). The CDR3 is 13 amino acids. CDR3 region: CATGQGQSSEQYF. CDR3 DNA sequence: TGTGCCACCGGACAGGGCCAGTCCTCCGAGCAGTACTTC. Looking up the rest from reference TRBV15 and TRBJ2-7 gives the full variable domain: DAMVIQNPRYQVTQFGKPVTLSCSQTLNHNVMYWYQQKSSQAPKLLFHYYDKDFNNEADTPDNFQSRRPNTSFCFLDIRSPGLGDTAMYLCATGQGQSSEQYFGPGTRLTVT.

The chain combines TRBV7-2 with TRBJ2-7; TRBD2 aligns across 9 bases. Trimming cost V 4 bases and J 2 bases; bases outside gene matches: 6. Germline values: CDR1 SGHTA, CDR2 FQGNSA. This CDR3 comprises 15 residues. The CDR3 protein is CASSSTSGYPYEQYF. DNA of the CDR3: TGTGCCAGCAGCTCGACTAGCGGATACCCCTACGAGCAGTACTTC.

This chain uses TRBV7-9 with TRBJ2-4; possibly TRBD1 for D (6 bases). The CDR3 loop spans 13 amino acids. V lost 5 bases and J 8 bases, leaving 13 bases between the germline ends. Germline CDR1 is SEHNR and CDR2 is FQNEAQ (reference sequence). The CDR3 here is CASSQMGAHIQYF. The CDR3 DNA follows: TGTGCCAGCAGCCAGATGGGGGCGCACATTCAGTACTTC.

This clone showed up just once. The chain combines TRBV19 with TRBJ2-7; 11 bases are shared with TRBD1. With V trimmed by 4 bases and J by 4 bases, 6 bases remained unmatched. The CDR3 consists of 15 residues. The V gene's germline CDR1 is LNHDA and CDR2 SQIVND (reference sequence). The CDR3: CASSRSGTGGYEQYF. The CDR3 nucleotides are TGTGCCAGTAGTAGATCCGGGACAGGGGGTTACGAGCAGTACTTC.

The V and J genes are TRBV7-9 and TRBJ2-7; 8 nucleotides align to TRBD1. The CDR3 has 13 residues. Looked up from germline, CDR1 is SEHNR and CDR2 is FQNEAQ (reference sequence). Germline trimming cut 5 bases from V and 4 bases from J; bases unmatched to any gene: 4. The CDR3 DNA reads as TGTGCCAGCAGCACACAGGGGGGATACGAGCAGTACTTC. Protein product: CASSTQGGYEQYF.

V usage is TRBV6-5 and J usage is TRBJ2-3; 9 nucleotides agree with TRBD1. Germline-derived CDR1 and CDR2 are MNHEY and SVGAGI. Germline trimming cut 10 bases from V and 2 bases from J; bases unmatched to any gene: 10. The CDR3 runs to 15 residues. CDR3 sequence: CATRQGVRPTDTQYF. The CDR3 DNA reads as TGTGCCACCAGACAGGGGGTAAGACCCACAGATACGCAGTATTTT.

The CDR3 is CATSRPLGQGSYEQYF. CDR3 in DNA: TGTGCCACCAGCAGACCCCTAGGACAGGGCAGTTACGAGCAGTACTTC. The V call is TRBV15, the J call TRBJ2-7; TRBD1 matches 8 bases. The CDR3 is 16 residues long. From germline, CDR1 is LNHNV and CDR2 YYDKDF (reference sequence). V lost 2 bases to trimming and J lost 4 bases; unmatched junction nucleotides: 10.

The V gene is TRBV2, the J gene TRBJ2-2; D gene ambiguous. V lost 8 bases to trimming and J lost 5 bases, with 12 bases between them. CDR1 SNHLY and CDR2 FYNNEI come from the germline V gene. The CDR3 sequence is 13 residues long. CDR3 loop: CASGLRWTGELFF. In nucleotides, the CDR3 is TGTGCCAGCGGCTTACGATGGACCGGGGAGCTGTTTTTT.

This chain links TRBV2 with TRBJ2-2; D ambiguous. Trimming removed 5 bases from V and 4 bases from J, with 8 bases in between. The CDR3 sequence is 13 residues long. CDR1 is SNHLY and CDR2 is FYNNEI in the germline V gene. The CDR3 protein is CASSPLATGELFF. For the CDR3, the DNA is TGTGCCAGCAGTCCCTTAGCCACCGGGGAGCTGTTTTTT.

V usage is TRBV6-5 and J usage is TRBJ1-1; D is possibly TRBD1 (5 bases). CDR1 is MNHEY and CDR2 is SVGAGI in the germline V gene. The V end was cut by 0 bases, the J end by 7 bases, with 12 bases between. The CDR3 consists of 14 residues. DNA for the CDR3: TGTGCCAGCAGTTACTCGTTGGCAGGGCGTGAAGCTTTCTTT. Protein product: CASSYSLAGREAFF.

This clone was found a few times. The CDR3 protein is CASSEIAGKQYF. The CDR3 nucleotides read TGTGCCAGCAGTGAAATCGCGGGGAAGCAGTACTTC. The V gene is TRBV6-1, the J gene TRBJ2-7, with TRBD2 as a possible D gene (6 bases). The CDR3 has 12 amino acids. V dropped 2 bases and J dropped 8 bases, with 10 bases sitting between them. Germline V gene lookup returns CDR1 MNHNS and CDR2 SASEGT.

V gene TRBV4-3 combines with J gene TRBJ2-2, with D hard to call. CDR3 length: 14 amino acids. V lost 1 base and J 3 bases, leaving 6 bases between the germline ends. Looked up from germline, CDR1 is LGHNA and CDR2 is YSLEER. This chain's CDR3 is CASSQARDTGELFF. CDR3 coding DNA: TGCGCCAGCAGCCAAGCCCGGGACACCGGGGAGCTGTTTTTT.

This chain links TRBV28 with TRBJ1-3; D perhaps matches TRBD1 (5 bases). Per germline, CDR1 MDHEN and CDR2 SYDVKM. Trimming removed 4 bases from V and 0 bases from J, with 10 bases in between. The CDR3 is made up of 15 amino acids. The CDR3 region has the DNA TGTGCCAGCAGTTCGGACACCTACTCTGGAAACACCATATATTTT. Amino acids: CASSSDTYSGNTIYF.

The chain links TRBV6-1 to TRBJ1-3; D not certain. CDR3 length: 15 residues. Between the trimmed V and J ends, which lost 6 bases and 0 bases, there was a span of 12 bases. From germline, CDR1 is MNHNS and CDR2 SASEGT. In DNA, the CDR3 is TGTGCCAGCAGCCCCGTCTGGGACTCTGGAAACACCATATATTTT. Protein sequence: CASSPVWDSGNTIYF.

This clone was detected only a few times. V gene TRBV7-2 combines with J gene TRBJ1-5, with D unresolved. Germline V gene lookup returns CDR1 SGHTA and CDR2 FQGNSA. The CDR3 is 14 residues long. V was shortened by 4 bases and J by 5 bases, with 12 bases between the two germline ends. The CDR3 region is CASSYVPGDQPQHF. CDR3 sequence (DNA): TGTGCCAGCAGCTATGTACCGGGAGATCAGCCCCAGCATTTT. The complete variable domain, with remaining parts taken from reference TRBV7-2 and TRBJ1-5, reads GAGVSQSPSNKVTEKGKDVELRCDPISGHTALYWYRQSLGQGLEFLIYFQGNSAPDKSGLPSDRFSAERTGGSVSTLTIQRTQQEDSAVYLCASSYVPGDQPQHFGDGTRLSIL.

This chain uses TRBV9 with TRBJ1-1, with TRBD1 identical over 7 bases. Germline CDR1 SGDLS, CDR2 YYNGEE. Trimming cost V 4 bases and J 0 bases; bases outside gene matches: 6. CDR3 length: 15 residues. The CDR3 nucleotides read TGTGCCAGCAGCCCGCGGACAGGTCTGAACACTGAAGCTTTCTTT. This gives the protein CASSPRTGLNTEAFF.

V is TRBV27 and J is TRBJ2-3; tentative D call: TRBD2 (5 bases). Germline V gene lookup returns CDR1 MNHEY and CDR2 SMNVEV (reference sequence). The CDR3 loop spans 12 amino acids. The V end lost 5 bases, the J end lost 9 bases, and 12 bases lay between the germline ends. DNA for the CDR3: TGTGCCAGCAGTCCGGGCCGGGAAACGCAGTATTTT. It codes for CASSPGRETQYF.

The chain joins TRBV11-2 to TRBJ1-1; D ambiguous. In germline, CDR1 is SGHAT, CDR2 FQNNGV. This CDR3 has 14 residues. Trimming removed 4 bases from V and 5 bases from J, with 14 bases in between. The CDR3 protein is CASSSLQSRTEAFF. The CDR3 DNA reads as TGTGCCAGCAGCTCCCTACAGAGTAGAACTGAAGCTTTCTTT.

This clone was counted a single time. The chain links TRBV20-1 to TRBJ2-1; D not resolved. Trimming stripped 7 bases from V and 8 bases from J, with 12 bases between. Germline V gene sequence: CDR1 DFQATT, CDR2 SNEGSKA (reference sequence). The CDR3 totals 11 residues. The CDR3 loop is CSGGRGYEQFF. In nucleotides, the CDR3 is TGCAGTGGGGGTCGTGGATATGAGCAGTTCTTC.

This rearrangement joins TRBV5-6 to TRBJ2-2, with D possibly being TRBD2 (6 bases). V was cut by 5 bases and J by 4 bases, with 15 bases left in between. The CDR3 has 15 residues. CDR1 is SGHDT and CDR2 is YYEEEE in the germline V gene. The CDR3 here is CASRGGRRLTGELFF. The CDR3 nucleotides read TGTGCCAGCAGGGGAGGACGGAGGCTCACCGGGGAGCTGTTTTTT.

V and J are TRBV30 and TRBJ1-5, with D uncertain. Germline values: CDR1 GTSNPN, CDR2 SVGIG (reference sequence). There are 13 residues in the CDR3. V gave up 5 bases and J gave up 6 bases, with 14 bases separating them. The DNA for the CDR3 is TGTGCCTGGCGCGCCAACCCCGGTCAGCCCCAGCATTTT. Translated, it gives CAWRANPGQPQHF. The full variable domain, rest sourced from reference TRBV30 and TRBJ1-5, is SQTIHQWPATLVQPVGSPLSLECTVEGTSNPNLYWYRQAAGRGLQLLFYSVGIGQISSEVPQNLSASRPQDRQFILSSKKLLLSDSGFYLCAWRANPGQPQHFGDGTRLSIL.

This clone appeared once. The chain employs TRBV27 and TRBJ2-5; D is perhaps TRBD1 (6 bases). CDR1 is MNHEY, CDR2 SMNVEV, per germline (reference sequence). This CDR3 has 12 amino acids. The V end was cut by 6 bases, the J end by 4 bases, with 9 bases between. The DNA of the CDR3 is TGTGCCAGCAGATCAGGGGCAGAGACCCAGTACTTC. Its translation: CASRSGAETQYF.

J is TRBJ2-7 and V is TRBV6-6, with 7 bases aligning to TRBD1. J lost 2 bases, V lost 7 bases, and 11 bases had no gene match. Germline V gives CDR1 MNHNY, CDR2 SVGAGI (reference sequence). This CDR3 comprises 15 residues. CDR3 bases: TGTGCCAGCACCAAAGGGGCAGGGGGTACCTACGAGCAGTACTTC. Translating it yields CASTKGAGGTYEQYF.

The V gene is TRBV5-3, the J gene TRBJ2-7; D assignment may be TRBD1 or TRBD2 (5 bases each). TRBV5-3 carries the ORF label, with uncertain function. Trimming pared 5 bases from V and 6 bases from J, leaving 21 bases between. The CDR3 has 15 residues. The CDR3 DNA is TGTGCCAGAAGACCATCCGGGACCCGACCGGGCGAGCAGTACTTC. Encoded protein: CARRPSGTRPGEQYF.

V is TRBV4-2 and J is TRBJ2-7, with a tentative D call TRBD2 (6 bases). CDR3 length equals 15 residues. Between the trimmed V and J ends, which lost 0 bases and 6 bases, there was a span of 15 bases. Germline V gene sequence: CDR1 LGHNA, CDR2 YNFKEQ. The CDR3 DNA reads TGTGCCAGCAGCCAAGAATGGGAGCAGGGACTCGAGCAGTACTTC. Its translation is CASSQEWEQGLEQYF.

This chain uses TRBV9 with TRBJ1-5; D gene unclear. Germline-derived CDR1 and CDR2 are SGDLS and YYNGEE. The V and J ends lost 1 base and 4 bases respectively, with 6 bases between them. CDR3 length equals 13 residues. The CDR3: CASSVLPNQPQHF. In nucleotides, the CDR3 is TGTGCCAGCAGCGTACTCCCTAATCAGCCCCAGCATTTT.